A single sample is the source of the 21 T cell receptor beta chains below, sequenced in a study of cytomegalovirus exposure and HLA in healthy donors. Libraries were prepared by immunoSEQ multiplex PCR; TCRdb keeps only in-frame clonotypes and omits some of them. The table lists approximately 270,000 clones, 90% of them singletons. Input material: PBMCs. The source is a woman aged 18-35 years in good health and CMV-seronegative.

The chain employs TRBV4-1 and TRBJ1-1; TRBD1 matches at 8 bases. CDR1 is MGHRA, CDR2 YSYEKL, per germline. V shed 4 bases, J shed 7 bases, and the junction held 8 bases outside the gene matches. The CDR3 runs to 14 residues. The CDR3 is CASSRRQGWHEAFF. The CDR3 nucleotides are TGCGCCAGCAGCCGCAGACAGGGGTGGCATGAAGCTTTCTTT.

A single count supports this clone. The chain uses TRBV9 and TRBJ2-3, with D possibly being TRBD1 (6 bases). Trimming took 5 bases from V and 4 from J, leaving 8 bases between them. The CDR3 totals 12 residues. The germline V gene has CDR1 SGDLS and CDR2 YYNGEE. The CDR3 DNA reads as TGTGCCAGCAGTCCAGGGGCAGATACGCAGTATTTT. The encoded protein is CASSPGADTQYF.

V gene TRBV6-1 combines with J gene TRBJ2-2; D possibly corresponds to TRBD1 (6 bases). The CDR3 extends over 13 amino acids. Germline lookup yields CDR1 MNHNS and CDR2 SASEGT. Trimming removed 7 bases from V and 4 bases from J, with 10 bases in between. CDR3: CASTYRVTGELFF. In nucleotides, the CDR3 is TGTGCCAGCACGTACAGGGTCACCGGGGAGCTGTTTTTT.

This rearrangement joins TRBV28 to TRBJ1-2; D is perhaps TRBD1 (6 bases). The CDR3 spans 15 residues. Per the germline V gene, CDR1 is MDHEN and CDR2 is SYDVKM. Between the trimmed V and J ends, which lost 5 bases and 4 bases, there was a span of 17 bases. The DNA for the CDR3 is TGTGCCAGCAGTCAGTCCCAGGGGTTTAGCTATGGCTACACCTTC. Residues: CASSQSQGFSYGYTF.

The table lists this clone with a few counts. The V call is TRBV25-1, the J call TRBJ2-7; D unclear. Trimming pared 4 bases from V and 3 bases from J, leaving 7 bases between. This CDR3 region has 12 residues. From germline, CDR1 is MGHDK and CDR2 SYGVNS. CDR3 sequence: CASSGRHYEQYF. CDR3 nucleotide sequence: TGTGCCAGCAGTGGGCGGCACTACGAGCAGTACTTC.

This chain links TRBV28 with TRBJ2-1; 8 positions agree with TRBD1. The germline V gene encodes CDR1 MDHEN and CDR2 SYDVKM. CDR3 length: 13 amino acids. Losses at the gene ends were 8 bases for V and 4 bases for J; bases not matched to a gene: 4. The CDR3 sequence is CASDRTGYNEQFF. CDR3 nucleotides: TGTGCCAGCGATCGGACAGGGTACAATGAGCAGTTCTTC.

The genes are TRBV19 and TRBJ2-5, with D perhaps matching TRBD1 (6 bases). The germline CDR1 and CDR2 sequences are LNHDA and SQIVND (reference sequence). V lost 4 bases to trimming and J lost 1 base, with 22 bases between them. The length of the CDR3 is 18 residues. CDR3 nucleotide sequence: TGTGCCAGTAGTACCGGGACCGGAGAGAGGGGGTCCCAAGAGACCCAGTACTTC. Amino acid sequence: CASSTGTGERGSQETQYF.

J is TRBJ1-6 and V is TRBV13; possible D gene TRBD1, 5 bases. Germline values: CDR1 PRHDT, CDR2 FYEKMQ (reference sequence). The CDR3 has 14 residues. V was trimmed by 4 bases and J by 7 bases, leaving 11 bases between them. The CDR3 DNA reads TGTGCCAGCAGCTCCACAGGTGAGAATTCACCCCTCCACTTT. Translated, it gives CASSSTGENSPLHF.

This clone was seen a few times. The V gene is TRBV19, the J gene TRBJ1-6, with 10 bases lining up with TRBD1. V was pared by 9 bases and J by 0 bases, with 14 bases of the junction left unmatched. This CDR3 has 19 amino acids. Per the germline V gene, CDR1 is LNHDA and CDR2 is SQIVND (reference sequence). The CDR3 coding sequence is TGTGCCAGCCGATCCGGGACAGGGGTCTTGAGCTCCTATAATTCACCCCTCCACTTT. It encodes CASRSGTGVLSSYNSPLHF.

This chain's CDR3 is CASSGAIGGTYEQYF. As DNA, the CDR3 is TGTGCCAGCAGCGGGGCAATTGGGGGGACCTACGAGCAGTACTTC. V usage is TRBV9 and J usage is TRBJ2-7; tentative D call: TRBD2 (6 bases). V lost 3 bases to trimming and J lost 2 bases, with 15 bases between them. Germline lookup yields CDR1 SGDLS and CDR2 YYNGEE. The CDR3 spans 15 residues. Full variable domain (rest looked up from reference TRBV9 and TRBJ2-7): DSGVTQTPKHLITATGQRVTLRCSPRSGDLSVYWYQQSLDQGLQFLIQYYNGEERAKGNILERFSAQQFPDLHSELNLSSLELGDSALYFCASSGAIGGTYEQYFGPGTRLTVT.

The chain combines TRBV18 with TRBJ2-3; 7 nucleotides align to TRBD1. Germline V CDR1 and CDR2: KGHSH, LQKENI. This CDR3 is 14 amino acids long. With 1 base clipped from V and 4 bases from J, the junction kept 2 bases outside the gene matches. The DNA for the CDR3 is TGTGCCAGCTCACCACGACAGGGAGCAGATACGCAGTATTTT. Translated, it gives CASSPRQGADTQYF.

The genes are TRBV5-1 and TRBJ1-4; 7 bases are a match to TRBD1. The ends lost 4 bases at V and 3 bases at J; junction bases unmatched: 3. Germline CDR1 SGHRS, CDR2 YFSETQ. The CDR3 loop spans 14 amino acids. The CDR3 bases are TGCGCCAGCAGCCTCGGGACAGCTAATGAAAAACTGTTTTTT. This codes for CASSLGTANEKLFF.

The V and J genes are TRBV2 and TRBJ1-1, with 7 bases lining up with TRBD1. CDR3 length: 14 amino acids. The germline V gene has CDR1 SNHLY and CDR2 FYNNEI. With 6 bases clipped from V and 2 bases from J, the junction kept 6 bases outside the gene matches. CDR3 protein: CASRVTGDNTEAFF. The CDR3 DNA reads as TGTGCCAGCAGGGTAACAGGGGATAACACTGAAGCTTTCTTT.

V usage is TRBV30 and J usage is TRBJ2-5, with no clear D. Germline V lookup: CDR1 GTSNPN, CDR2 SVGIG (reference sequence). CDR3 length equals 13 residues. Trimming pared 0 bases from V and 6 bases from J, leaving 11 bases between. Here the CDR3 DNA reads TGTGCCTGGAGTGTACTGGAGAGGAAGACCCAGTACTTC. Its translation: CAWSVLERKTQYF.

Notes on this clone: At the DNA level, this CDR3 is encoded by other sequences in the same sample as well. This rearrangement joins TRBV5-1 to TRBJ2-2; 11 positions match TRBD2. The CDR3 has 16 residues. Per the germline V gene, CDR1 is SGHRS and CDR2 is YFSETQ. V lost 4 bases, J lost 1 base, and 3 bases stayed unmatched. The CDR3 sequence: CASSVTSGGNTGELFF. CDR3 DNA: TGCGCCAGCAGCGTCACTAGCGGGGGGAACACCGGGGAGCTGTTTTTT.

J is TRBJ1-1 and V is TRBV19, with D perhaps TRBD1 (5 bases). Trimming pared 1 base from V and 5 bases from J, leaving 8 bases between. Germline-derived CDR1 and CDR2 are LNHDA and SQIVND (reference sequence). The CDR3 has 13 amino acids. CDR3 DNA sequence: TGTGCCAGTAGTATAGTTCCAGGGACTGAAGCTTTCTTT. Encoded protein: CASSIVPGTEAFF.

This chain joins TRBV5-8 and TRBJ2-3; D not resolved. CDR1 and CDR2 (germline): SGHTS, YDEGEE. The V end was cut by 2 bases, the J end by 1 base, with 20 bases between. The CDR3 consists of 18 residues. As DNA, the CDR3 is TGTGCCAGCAGCTTCTATGCTGTGACAACGAGTCGCACAGATACGCAGTATTTT. This translates into CASSFYAVTTSRTDTQYF.

This clone was observed once. This rearrangement joins TRBV9 to TRBJ2-5; 8 positions match TRBD2. Unmatched junction bases numbered 4, after V lost 3 bases and J lost 0 bases. Looked up from germline, CDR1 is SGDLS and CDR2 is YYNGEE. This CDR3 comprises 15 residues. Here the CDR3 reads CASSALGLDQETQYF. As DNA, the CDR3 is TGTGCCAGCAGCGCCCTGGGACTAGACCAAGAGACCCAGTACTTC.

CDR3 in amino acids: CASSSRTGGFNEQFF. CDR3 nucleotide sequence: TGCGCCAGCAGCTCAAGGACAGGGGGTTTCAATGAGCAGTTCTTC. J is TRBJ2-1 and V is TRBV5-1; 10 bases fit TRBD1. V gave up 3 bases and J gave up 6 bases; unmatched junction bases: 6. Germline lookup yields CDR1 SGHRS and CDR2 YFSETQ. The CDR3 is 15 residues long.

The table lists this clone with a count of one. This chain uses TRBV4-1 with TRBJ2-5; tentative D call: TRBD1 (6 bases). From germline, CDR1 is MGHRA and CDR2 YSYEKL. Trimming stripped 1 base from V and 4 bases from J, with 7 bases between. This CDR3 is built from 13 residues. The CDR3 here is CASSQGGPETQYF. As DNA, the CDR3 is TGCGCCAGCAGCCAAGGGGGGCCAGAGACCCAGTACTTC.

The chain is built from TRBV7-8 and TRBJ2-3, with 10 bases fitting TRBD2. The V and J ends lost 5 bases and 1 base, in that order; junction bases with no gene match: 6. The germline CDR1 and CDR2 sequences are SGHVS and FQNEAQ. The CDR3 contains 16 residues. The CDR3 spells CASSHPGLAGTDTQYF. For the CDR3, the DNA is TGTGCCAGCAGCCACCCCGGACTAGCGGGCACAGATACGCAGTATTTT.